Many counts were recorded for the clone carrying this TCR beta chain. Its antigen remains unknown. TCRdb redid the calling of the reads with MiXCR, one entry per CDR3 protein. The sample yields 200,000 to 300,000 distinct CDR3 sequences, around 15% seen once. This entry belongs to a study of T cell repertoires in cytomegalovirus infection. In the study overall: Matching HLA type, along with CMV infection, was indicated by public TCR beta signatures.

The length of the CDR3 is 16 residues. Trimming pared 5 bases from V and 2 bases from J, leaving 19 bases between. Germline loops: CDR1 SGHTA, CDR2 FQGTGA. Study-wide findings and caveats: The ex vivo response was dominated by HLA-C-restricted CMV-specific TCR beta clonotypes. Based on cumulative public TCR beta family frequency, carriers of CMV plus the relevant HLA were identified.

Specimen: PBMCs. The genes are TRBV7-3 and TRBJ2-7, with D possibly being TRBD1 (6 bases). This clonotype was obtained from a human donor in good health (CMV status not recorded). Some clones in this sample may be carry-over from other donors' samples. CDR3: CASSLYPDSQTYEQYF. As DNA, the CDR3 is TGTGCCAGCAGCCTATACCCGGACAGTCAAACCTACGAGCAGTACTTC. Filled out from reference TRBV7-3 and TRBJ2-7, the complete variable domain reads GAGVSQTPSNKVTEKGKYVELRCDPISGHTALYWYRQSLGQGPEFLIYFQGTGAADDSGLPNDRFFAVRPEGSVSTLKIQRTERGDSAVYLCASSLYPDSQTYEQYFGPGTRLTVT.